This T cell receptor beta chain was documented in a study of cytotoxic CD8 clonotypes in ibrutinib-treated CLL. Study-level background: Patients gave response samples after a median about eleven months of treatment, range 6 to 36.

V was pared by 8 bases and J by 1 base, with 12 bases between. The CDR3 is 13 amino acids. Germline assignment: CDR1 LNHDA and CDR2 SQIVND (reference sequence). As to this clone: Its antigen is not known.

TCRdb's table, derived via immunoSEQ multiplex PCR, lists solely in-frame clones and lacks some. The repertoire consists of some 200,000 clones, with about 72% occurring once and the leading ten covering roughly an eighth. Study-level points and caveats: Having risen at ibrutinib response, clonality had fallen back toward baseline by progression.

The sequencing here drew on PBMCs, taken after 24 months of ibrutinib treatment. The clonotype comes from a human donor with chronic lymphocytic leukemia. V and J are TRBV19 and TRBJ2-7, with D tentatively TRBD1 (6 bases). The CDR3 here is CASEDSSSYEQYF. The DNA of the CDR3 is TGTGCCAGTGAGGACAGCTCATCCTACGAGCAGTACTTC.